Given below is one T cell receptor beta chain in context. The entry originates in a study of blood T cell repertoires in COVID-19. As for the study in general: Sources were T cells, B-cell-depleted T cells, or PBMCs; the material itself was cDNA or gDNA.

Original data processing: Estimates of nucleated cell counts were drawn from the amplification of reference gene primers. Clones were read by immunoSEQ multiplex PCR, and TCRdb kept only the in-frame ones, dropping some. Clone size and V and J calls were adopted from that table, with D and trimming inferred from the DNA. The sample carries fewer than 250,000 clones, 75% to 90% recorded once. Germline V gene data show CDR1 as SGHRS and CDR2 as YFSETQ. V lost 3 bases, J lost 8 bases, and 14 bases lay in between. This CDR3 is built from 13 residues. This clonotype originated in a woman aged 70-85 years with active or convalescent COVID-19. This chain uses TRBV5-1 with TRBJ1-2; D remains ambiguous. Sequencing was carried out using peripheral blood. CDR3 residues: CASSSDWWEGYTF. CDR3 DNA sequence: TGCGCCAGCAGCTCGGACTGGTGGGAAGGCTACACCTTC.